This TCR beta chain was identified during a study of cytomegalovirus exposure and HLA in healthy donors. Germline V gene sequence: CDR1 MNHNY, CDR2 SVGAGI (reference sequence). With 7 bases removed from V and 9 bases from J, the gap between germline ends came to 22 bases. The CDR3 loop spans 15 amino acids. The PCR contained 60 Vbeta and 13 Jbeta primers. Sequencing was performed with immunoSEQ multiplex PCR; in TCRdb, only in-frame clones are kept and a portion is missing. This table holds 100,000 to 150,000 clones. The rearrangement uses TRBV6-6 and TRBJ2-1, with D maybe TRBD1 (8 bases). Sequenced material: PBMCs. The sequence came from a man aged 25-45 years in good health and CMV-seronegative. CDR3 bases: TGTGCCAGCACCCCCACAGGGGGGGCCACCGGTGAGCAGTTCTTC. Amino acid sequence: CASTPTGGATGEQFF.